This is a list of T cell receptor beta chains from one sample in a study of cytomegalovirus exposure and HLA in healthy donors. Clones were sequenced by immunoSEQ multiplex PCR, and TCRdb holds only the in-frame ones, with some missing. Among some 190,000 clones listed, 75% to 85% were seen once. The sample was PBMCs. The source of these receptors is a woman in her twenties or thirties in good health and CMV-seropositive. Each CDR3 is given with its conserved first and last residue. Each record gives: clone size, CDR3 length, V gene, J gene, D gene, CDR3 DNA, CDR3 protein. D genes are given only for firm matches. The size field is filled for only some rows; it gives once, few, many or a size class.

abundance: .
len: 13
v_gene: TRBV27
j_gene: TRBJ2-3
d_gene: .
CDR3nt: TGTGCCAGCAGTTGGGCCAGCACAGATACGCAGTATTTT
CDR3aa: CASSWASTDTQYF

abundance: .
len: 13
v_gene: TRBV7-9
j_gene: TRBJ2-7
d_gene: .
CDR3nt: TGTGCCAGCAGCACAGGGTGTCAGTACGAGCAGTACTTC
CDR3aa: CASSTGCQYEQYF

abundance: once
len: 15
v_gene: TRBV6-5
j_gene: TRBJ2-1
d_gene: .
CDR3nt: TGTGCCAGCAGTTTCCGGGACTCCGTGGGGGATGAGCAGTTCTTC
CDR3aa: CASSFRDSVGDEQFF

abundance: few
len: 13
v_gene: TRBV27
j_gene: TRBJ1-2
d_gene: .
CDR3nt: TGTGCCAGCAGTCCCGGACAGAAATATGGCTACACCTTC
CDR3aa: CASSPGQKYGYTF

abundance: .
len: 15
v_gene: TRBV10-1
j_gene: TRBJ2-5
d_gene: TRBD2
CDR3nt: TGCGCCAGCAGCTCGACTAGCGGGGGTCAAGAGACCCAGTACTTC
CDR3aa: CASSSTSGGQETQYF

abundance: .
len: 12
v_gene: TRBV28
j_gene: TRBJ2-7
d_gene: .
CDR3nt: TGTGCCAGCAGTTTATCGGGATGGGAGCAGTACTTC
CDR3aa: CASSLSGWEQYF

abundance: few
len: 14
v_gene: TRBV19
j_gene: TRBJ1-4
d_gene: .
CDR3nt: TGTGCCAGTAGTGCCAGGGTTGCTAATGAAAAACTGTTTTTT
CDR3aa: CASSARVANEKLFF

abundance: .
len: 13
v_gene: TRBV5-1
j_gene: TRBJ2-7
d_gene: TRBD1
CDR3nt: TGCGCCAGCAGCCCGGACAGGGCCTACGAGCAGTACTTC
CDR3aa: CASSPDRAYEQYF

abundance: .
len: 15
v_gene: TRBV4-2
j_gene: TRBJ2-1
d_gene: .
CDR3nt: TGTGCCAGCAGCCAAGTACAGCTGAAGCCTAATGAGCAGTTCTTC
CDR3aa: CASSQVQLKPNEQFF

abundance: few
len: 14
v_gene: TRBV14
j_gene: TRBJ1-4
d_gene: .
CDR3nt: TGTGCCAGCAGCGCATCAGGGGTTAATGAAAAACTGTTTTTT
CDR3aa: CASSASGVNEKLFF

abundance: .
len: 12
v_gene: TRBV5-1
j_gene: TRBJ2-3
d_gene: .
CDR3nt: TGCGCCAGCAGCTTGACCGGGGATACGCAGTATTTT
CDR3aa: CASSLTGDTQYF

abundance: .
len: 17
v_gene: TRBV7-3
j_gene: TRBJ2-2
d_gene: TRBD2
CDR3nt: TGTGCCAGCAGCCCCCAATGGCGGGGGACCAACACCGGGGAGCTGTTTTTT
CDR3aa: CASSPQWRGTNTGELFF

abundance: .
len: 13
v_gene: TRBV5-8
j_gene: TRBJ1-1
d_gene: .
CDR3nt: TGTGCCAGCAGCTTTCGGGGAGGCACTGAAGCTTTCTTT
CDR3aa: CASSFRGGTEAFF

abundance: .
len: 17
v_gene: TRBV7-6
j_gene: TRBJ2-7
d_gene: TRBD1
CDR3nt: TGTGCCAGCAGCTCAGGGGTTTGGGGACAGAACTCCTACGAGCAGTACTTC
CDR3aa: CASSSGVWGQNSYEQYF

abundance: .
len: 16
v_gene: TRBV4-2
j_gene: TRBJ2-7
d_gene: .
CDR3nt: TGTGCCAGCAGCCAACCCGAGGGGGGACAGACCTACGAGCAGTACTTC
CDR3aa: CASSQPEGGQTYEQYF

abundance: .
len: 15
v_gene: TRBV5-1
j_gene: TRBJ2-5
d_gene: TRBD2
CDR3nt: TGCGCCAGCAGCCCCGGGACTAGCGGGCAAGAGACCCAGTACTTC
CDR3aa: CASSPGTSGQETQYF

abundance: .
len: 15
v_gene: TRBV6-6
j_gene: TRBJ1-4
d_gene: .
CDR3nt: TGTGCCAGCAGTCCCCGTCGGGGGGGTGGGGAAAAACTGTTTTTT
CDR3aa: CASSPRRGGGEKLFF

abundance: .
len: 15
v_gene: TRBV7-2
j_gene: TRBJ2-7
d_gene: TRBD2
CDR3nt: TGTGCCAGCAGCTTAGAGAGCGGGGGACCCTACGAGCAGTACTTC
CDR3aa: CASSLESGGPYEQYF

abundance: .
len: 15
v_gene: TRBV5-4
j_gene: TRBJ2-2
d_gene: TRBD2
CDR3nt: TGTGCCAGCAGCTCCCAGCGGGGGGAGAACGGGGAGCTGTTTTTT
CDR3aa: CASSSQRGENGELFF

abundance: once
len: 18
v_gene: TRBV9
j_gene: TRBJ2-5
d_gene: TRBD2
CDR3nt: TGTGCCAGCAGCCCCCCCGGGACTAGAAGCGCTGAGGAAGAGACCCAGTACTTC
CDR3aa: CASSPPGTRSAEEETQYF

abundance: .
len: 15
v_gene: TRBV9
j_gene: TRBJ2-7
d_gene: .
CDR3nt: TGTGCCAGCAGCGTAGGCGGGACAGCATCCTACGAGCAGTACTTC
CDR3aa: CASSVGGTASYEQYF

abundance: .
len: 16
v_gene: TRBV28
j_gene: TRBJ1-1
d_gene: TRBD1
CDR3nt: TGTGCCAGCAGTCCCGGGACAGTAATCCTTTCTGGCATGGCTTTCTTT
CDR3aa: CASSPGTVILSGMAFF

abundance: .
len: 15
v_gene: TRBV6-1
j_gene: TRBJ1-6
d_gene: TRBD1
CDR3nt: TGTGCCAGCAGCTCGGGGACAGAGGCATGGTCACCCCTCCACTTT
CDR3aa: CASSSGTEAWSPLHF

abundance: .
len: 14
v_gene: TRBV5-1
j_gene: TRBJ1-3
d_gene: .
CDR3nt: TGCGCCAGCAGCTCGGGGGGTCCTGGAAACACCATATATTTT
CDR3aa: CASSSGGPGNTIYF

abundance: .
len: 15
v_gene: TRBV4-3
j_gene: TRBJ2-1
d_gene: TRBD2
CDR3nt: TGCGCCAGCAGCCAAGTGGGACTAGCGGGGCGAGAGCAGTTCTTC
CDR3aa: CASSQVGLAGREQFF

abundance: .
len: 16
v_gene: TRBV11-2
j_gene: TRBJ2-5
d_gene: .
CDR3nt: TGTGCCAGCAGTCATACTAGCCCGGTGATAAGGTGGACCCAGTACTTC
CDR3aa: CASSHTSPVIRWTQYF

abundance: once
len: 17
v_gene: TRBV4-1
j_gene: TRBJ1-1
d_gene: .
CDR3nt: TGCGCCAGCAGCCAGGACCCGGGGGTACGGGCGAACACTGAAGCTTTCTTT
CDR3aa: CASSQDPGVRANTEAFF

abundance: .
len: 14
v_gene: TRBV10-2
j_gene: TRBJ1-2
d_gene: .
CDR3nt: TGCGCCAGCAGTGAATCCTCCAGCGTGTACAACTACACCTTC
CDR3aa: CASSESSSVYNYTF

abundance: .
len: 15
v_gene: TRBV1
j_gene: TRBJ1-5
d_gene: .
CDR3nt: TGCACCAGCAGCCAAGCCGGGGTGTGCAATCAGCCCCAGCATTTT
CDR3aa: CTSSQAGVCNQPQHF

abundance: .
len: 17
v_gene: TRBV9
j_gene: TRBJ2-5
d_gene: TRBD2
CDR3nt: TGTGCCAGCAGCCCCCAGGATGGCGGGGGGGCCACAGAGACCCAGTACTTC
CDR3aa: CASSPQDGGGATETQYF

abundance: .
len: 14
v_gene: TRBV30
j_gene: TRBJ2-7
d_gene: .
CDR3nt: TGTGCCTGGAGCCGACAGGCGATACACTACGAGCAGTACTTC
CDR3aa: CAWSRQAIHYEQYF

abundance: .
len: 16
v_gene: TRBV7-9
j_gene: TRBJ2-3
d_gene: .
CDR3nt: TGTGCCAGCAGCTTAGATGGGGGGAAAGACGTCTATACGCAGTATTTT
CDR3aa: CASSLDGGKDVYTQYF

abundance: .
len: 17
v_gene: TRBV11-3
j_gene: TRBJ2-7
d_gene: TRBD1
CDR3nt: TGTGCCAGCAGCTCCCATCTCTCCGGGACAGGGGCCTTCGAGCAGTACTTC
CDR3aa: CASSSHLSGTGAFEQYF

abundance: .
len: 17
v_gene: TRBV4-3
j_gene: TRBJ2-4
d_gene: TRBD2
CDR3nt: TGCGCCAGCAGCCAATGGGGAGGGGAGATAGCCAAAAACATTCAGTACTTC
CDR3aa: CASSQWGGEIAKNIQYF

abundance: .
len: 15
v_gene: TRBV30
j_gene: TRBJ2-7
d_gene: .
CDR3nt: TGTGCCTGGAGTGTAGGGTTAAAGGGGATCGACGAGCAGTACTTC
CDR3aa: CAWSVGLKGIDEQYF

abundance: .
len: 16
v_gene: TRBV6-5
j_gene: TRBJ1-6
d_gene: TRBD1
CDR3nt: TGTGCCAGCAGTTCCAGGGACAGGATCTATAATTCACCCCTCCACTTT
CDR3aa: CASSSRDRIYNSPLHF

abundance: once
len: 14
v_gene: TRBV7-9
j_gene: TRBJ2-3
d_gene: TRBD1
CDR3nt: TGTGCCAGCAGCTCCGACAGGGGCACAGATACGCAGTATTTT
CDR3aa: CASSSDRGTDTQYF

abundance: few
len: 14
v_gene: TRBV5-8
j_gene: TRBJ2-2
d_gene: .
CDR3nt: TGTGCCAGCAGCTTAGGGGGGAACACCGGGGAGCTGTTTTTT
CDR3aa: CASSLGGNTGELFF

abundance: .
len: 17
v_gene: TRBV28
j_gene: TRBJ2-5
d_gene: TRBD1
CDR3nt: TGTGCCAGCAGCCTGGGATTGGGACAGGGGAACCAAGAGACCCAGTACTTC
CDR3aa: CASSLGLGQGNQETQYF

abundance: .
len: 14
v_gene: TRBV5-1
j_gene: TRBJ1-1
d_gene: .
CDR3nt: TGCGCCAGCAGCTTGAGAGAGGGGAACACTGAAGCTTTCTTT
CDR3aa: CASSLREGNTEAFF

abundance: once
len: 14
v_gene: TRBV10-3
j_gene: TRBJ2-5
d_gene: .
CDR3nt: TGTGCCATCAGCCCTGACAGGACGGGGGAGACCCAGTACTTC
CDR3aa: CAISPDRTGETQYF

abundance: .
len: 13
v_gene: TRBV6-5
j_gene: TRBJ2-7
d_gene: .
CDR3nt: TGTGCCAGCAGTTACGGCAGGGACTACGAGCAGTACTTC
CDR3aa: CASSYGRDYEQYF

abundance: .
len: 16
v_gene: TRBV5-4
j_gene: TRBJ2-5
d_gene: TRBD2
CDR3nt: TGTGCCAGCAGCTTGGGCGGGGGGGGATTCCAAGAGACCCAGTACTTC
CDR3aa: CASSLGGGGFQETQYF

abundance: .
len: 15
v_gene: TRBV9
j_gene: TRBJ2-3
d_gene: .
CDR3nt: TGTGCCAGCAGCGTAGCACGGGGGACGACAGATACGCAGTATTTT
CDR3aa: CASSVARGTTDTQYF

abundance: .
len: 14
v_gene: TRBV7-9
j_gene: TRBJ1-2
d_gene: .
CDR3nt: TGTTCCAGCAGCTCTATGCACCACAACTATGGCTACACCTTC
CDR3aa: CSSSSMHHNYGYTF

abundance: once
len: 18
v_gene: TRBV11-1
j_gene: TRBJ2-3
d_gene: .
CDR3nt: TGTGCCAGCAGCTTATTCGAGGGTGGAATTAATTTTGCAGATACGCAGTATTTT
CDR3aa: CASSLFEGGINFADTQYF

abundance: .
len: 16
v_gene: TRBV7-2
j_gene: TRBJ2-2
d_gene: .
CDR3nt: TGTGCCAGCAGCCGCTGGGGGGCAGGGGGAAGCGGGGAGCTGTTTTTT
CDR3aa: CASSRWGAGGSGELFF

abundance: once
len: 12
v_gene: TRBV12-1
j_gene: TRBJ1-1
d_gene: .
CDR3nt: TGTGCCAGCAGCCGAATTGAGACTGAAGCTTTCTTT
CDR3aa: CASSRIETEAFF

abundance: .
len: 15
v_gene: TRBV5-4
j_gene: TRBJ2-3
d_gene: TRBD2
CDR3nt: TGTGCCAGCAGCTTAGGCGGGGGGCGCACAGATACGCAGTATTTT
CDR3aa: CASSLGGGRTDTQYF

abundance: few
len: 13
v_gene: TRBV30
j_gene: TRBJ1-3
d_gene: TRBD1
CDR3nt: TGTGCCTGTTTGAAGGACAGGAGAAACACCATATATTTT
CDR3aa: CACLKDRRNTIYF

abundance: .
len: 13
v_gene: TRBV14
j_gene: TRBJ2-7
d_gene: TRBD2
CDR3nt: TGTGCCAGCCGTACTAGCGGGGGAGAGGAGCAGTACTTC
CDR3aa: CASRTSGGEEQYF

abundance: .
len: 11
v_gene: TRBV20-1
j_gene: TRBJ1-2
d_gene: .
CDR3nt: TGCAGTGCTTGGACAGCCTATGGCTACACCTTC
CDR3aa: CSAWTAYGYTF

abundance: few
len: 10
v_gene: TRBV7-9
j_gene: TRBJ2-5
d_gene: .
CDR3nt: TGTGCCAGCAGTAGAGAGACCCAGTACTTC
CDR3aa: CASSRETQYF

abundance: .
len: 15
v_gene: TRBV7-2
j_gene: TRBJ1-6
d_gene: TRBD1
CDR3nt: TGTGCCAGCAGCACTGGGACAGGGGGAGGTTCACCCCTCCACTTT
CDR3aa: CASSTGTGGGSPLHF

abundance: .
len: 14
v_gene: TRBV4-3
j_gene: TRBJ1-4
d_gene: .
CDR3nt: TGCGCCAGCAGCCAGGACAGTTCAGTGGAAAAACTGTTTTTT
CDR3aa: CASSQDSSVEKLFF